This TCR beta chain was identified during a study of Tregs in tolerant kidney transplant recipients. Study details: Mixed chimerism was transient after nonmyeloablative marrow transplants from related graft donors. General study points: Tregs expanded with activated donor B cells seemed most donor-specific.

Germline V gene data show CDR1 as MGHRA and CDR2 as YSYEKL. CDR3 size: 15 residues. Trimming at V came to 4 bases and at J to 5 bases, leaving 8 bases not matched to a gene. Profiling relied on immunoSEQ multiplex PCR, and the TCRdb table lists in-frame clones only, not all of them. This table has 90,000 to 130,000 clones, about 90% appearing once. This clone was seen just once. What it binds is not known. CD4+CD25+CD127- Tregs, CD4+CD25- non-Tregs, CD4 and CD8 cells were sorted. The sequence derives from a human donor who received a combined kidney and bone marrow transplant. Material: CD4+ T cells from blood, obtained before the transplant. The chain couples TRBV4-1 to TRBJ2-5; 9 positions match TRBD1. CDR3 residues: CASSLRDRAGETQYF. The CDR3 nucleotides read TGCGCCAGCAGCCTTCGGGACAGGGCCGGGGAGACCCAGTACTTC.